These T cell receptor beta chains were read from a single sample in a study of technical replicates of blood from a handful of donors. Profiling relied on immunoSEQ multiplex PCR, and the TCRdb table lists in-frame clones only, not all of them. Of approximately 17,000 clones in the sample, about 89% are singletons; the top ten hold 11%. Sequencing was done on a sample of PBMCs. These receptor sequences come from a human donor in good health. CDR3s include the opening cysteine and the closing phenylalanine or tryptophan. The D gene is left open where the match is weak. Rows give clone size only sometimes, using once, few, many, or a class for an expanded clone.

abundance: NA
d_gene: TRBD1
j_gene: TRBJ1-5
v_gene: TRBV10-2
CDR3nt: TGCGCCAGCAGCGGACAGGGGGCTCAGCCCCAGCATTTT
CDR3aa: CASSGQGAQPQHF

abundance: NA
d_gene: NA
j_gene: TRBJ1-5
v_gene: TRBV2
CDR3nt: TGTGCCAGCAGCAAGAACAGTGGCAATCAGCCCCAGCATTTT
CDR3aa: CASSKNSGNQPQHF

abundance: NA
d_gene: NA
j_gene: TRBJ2-5
v_gene: TRBV7-7
CDR3nt: TGTGCCAGCAGCTTAGGATCACTTGAGACCCAGTACTTC
CDR3aa: CASSLGSLETQYF

abundance: NA
d_gene: NA
j_gene: TRBJ1-2
v_gene: TRBV6-5
CDR3nt: TGTGCCAGCAGCGCCCCGGCACAGGGACGGGGCTACACCTTC
CDR3aa: CASSAPAQGRGYTF

abundance: NA
d_gene: TRBD1
j_gene: TRBJ2-7
v_gene: TRBV19
CDR3nt: TGTGCCAGTACCCGGCAGGTCGGACAGGGGGAAGGAGAGCAGTACTTC
CDR3aa: CASTRQVGQGEGEQYF

abundance: NA
d_gene: NA
j_gene: TRBJ1-4
v_gene: TRBV14
CDR3nt: TGTGCCAGCAGCCAAGACGGGGGTGCAAATGAAAAACTGTTTTTT
CDR3aa: CASSQDGGANEKLFF

abundance: NA
d_gene: TRBD2
j_gene: TRBJ2-3
v_gene: TRBV4-2
CDR3nt: TGTGCCAGCAGCCCTTTCTCCGATAGCGGGAGGGCCAAAGCCACAGATACGCAGTATTTT
CDR3aa: CASSPFSDSGRAKATDTQYF

abundance: NA
d_gene: TRBD1
j_gene: TRBJ2-2
v_gene: TRBV19
CDR3nt: TGTGCCAGTAGTATCGAATTTAGAGTGCGGGCAGGGGGGAACACCGGGGAGCTGTTTTTT
CDR3aa: CASSIEFRVRAGGNTGELFF

abundance: NA
d_gene: TRBD1
j_gene: TRBJ2-7
v_gene: TRBV28
CDR3nt: TGTGCCAGCAGCCCCCAAGGAATAGGGGACAGAGGATACTTC
CDR3aa: CASSPQGIGDRGYF

abundance: NA
d_gene: TRBD2
j_gene: TRBJ2-7
v_gene: TRBV7-9
CDR3nt: TGTGCCAGCAGCAAAATCCCGGGACTAGCTTACGAGCAGTACTTC
CDR3aa: CASSKIPGLAYEQYF

abundance: NA
d_gene: TRBD1
j_gene: TRBJ1-3
v_gene: TRBV7-6
CDR3nt: TGTGCCAGCAGCTTAGAAGGGACAGGGGGCTCTGGAAACACCATATATTTT
CDR3aa: CASSLEGTGGSGNTIYF

abundance: NA
d_gene: TRBD1
j_gene: TRBJ1-5
v_gene: TRBV6-5
CDR3nt: TGTGCCAGCAGTTACGCGAGGGGGCGTCAGCCCCAGCATTTT
CDR3aa: CASSYARGRQPQHF

abundance: NA
d_gene: TRBD2
j_gene: TRBJ2-1
v_gene: TRBV10-3
CDR3nt: TGTGCCATCAGGGGGGGGAGATTAGCGGGAGTTGACAATGAGCAGTTCTTC
CDR3aa: CAIRGGRLAGVDNEQFF

abundance: NA
d_gene: TRBD1
j_gene: TRBJ2-7
v_gene: TRBV5-6
CDR3nt: TGTGCCAGCAGCGCCGGGACAGGACAAAGGGAGCAGTACTTC
CDR3aa: CASSAGTGQREQYF

abundance: NA
d_gene: TRBD2
j_gene: TRBJ2-2
v_gene: TRBV2
CDR3nt: TGTGCCAGCAGCCACCAGACTAGCGGGAGTGCCGGGGAGCTGTTTTTT
CDR3aa: CASSHQTSGSAGELFF

abundance: few
d_gene: NA
j_gene: TRBJ2-7
v_gene: TRBV11-2
CDR3nt: TGTGCCAGCAGCCACGGGACATTCGAGCAGTACTTC
CDR3aa: CASSHGTFEQYF

abundance: NA
d_gene: NA
j_gene: TRBJ2-3
v_gene: TRBV18
CDR3nt: TGTGCCAGCTCACCAGAGGGCACAGATACGCAGTATTTT
CDR3aa: CASSPEGTDTQYF

abundance: NA
d_gene: TRBD2
j_gene: TRBJ2-7
v_gene: TRBV5-1
CDR3nt: TGCGCCAGCAGCATTGATAGCGGGAGGTTTCTCTACGAGCAGTACTTC
CDR3aa: CASSIDSGRFLYEQYF

abundance: once
d_gene: NA
j_gene: TRBJ2-2
v_gene: TRBV6-1
CDR3nt: TGTGCCAGCAGATACAGGGTGAAATCGGGGGAGCTGTTTTTT
CDR3aa: CASRYRVKSGELFF

abundance: NA
d_gene: NA
j_gene: TRBJ2-7
v_gene: TRBV15
CDR3nt: TGTGCCACCAGCAGAGATGGGGGACAAGCCGTGGATCACCCTTACGAGCAGTACTTC
CDR3aa: CATSRDGGQAVDHPYEQYF

abundance: NA
d_gene: TRBD2
j_gene: TRBJ2-7
v_gene: TRBV27
CDR3nt: TGTGCCAGCAGGCGGGGCTCTAGCGGGAGCCTTTACGAGCAGTACTTC
CDR3aa: CASRRGSSGSLYEQYF

abundance: once
d_gene: NA
j_gene: TRBJ2-2
v_gene: TRBV7-7
CDR3nt: TGTGCCAGCAGCTTAGCCCCTGGGACTACCGGGGAGCTGTTTTTT
CDR3aa: CASSLAPGTTGELFF

abundance: NA
d_gene: TRBD1
j_gene: TRBJ2-5
v_gene: TRBV7-7
CDR3nt: TGTGCCAGCAGCTTAGGGACAGGGGGCTTCCAAGAGACCCAGTACTTC
CDR3aa: CASSLGTGGFQETQYF

abundance: NA
d_gene: TRBD1
j_gene: TRBJ1-1
v_gene: TRBV6-5
CDR3nt: TGTGCCAGCAGTTCGGGACAGGGGAACCCTGAAGCTTTCTTT
CDR3aa: CASSSGQGNPEAFF

abundance: NA
d_gene: NA
j_gene: TRBJ1-1
v_gene: TRBV28
CDR3nt: TGTGCCAGCAGCCCAGAGGATGTGAACACTGAAGCTTTCTTT
CDR3aa: CASSPEDVNTEAFF

abundance: NA
d_gene: NA
j_gene: TRBJ2-7
v_gene: TRBV10-1
CDR3nt: TGCGCCAGCAGTGTCGGGATAGGGAGGAATCAGTACGAGCAGTACTTC
CDR3aa: CASSVGIGRNQYEQYF

abundance: NA
d_gene: TRBD2
j_gene: TRBJ2-7
v_gene: TRBV19
CDR3nt: TGTGCCAGTAGTCCAGTGGGCCTAGCGGGACTCTACGAGCAGTACTTC
CDR3aa: CASSPVGLAGLYEQYF

abundance: NA
d_gene: TRBD2
j_gene: TRBJ2-1
v_gene: TRBV4-2
CDR3nt: TGTGCCAGCAGCCAAGATAGACTAGCACGAGAGCAGTTCTTC
CDR3aa: CASSQDRLAREQFF

abundance: NA
d_gene: TRBD2
j_gene: TRBJ2-7
v_gene: TRBV2
CDR3nt: TGTGCCAGCAGTTGGGCGGGAGGGCTATCCTACGAGCAGTACTTC
CDR3aa: CASSWAGGLSYEQYF

abundance: NA
d_gene: NA
j_gene: TRBJ1-1
v_gene: TRBV10-1
CDR3nt: TGCGCCAGCAGTGAGTCTACGGACGGACAATCTATGAACACTGAAGCTTTCTTT
CDR3aa: CASSESTDGQSMNTEAFF

abundance: NA
d_gene: NA
j_gene: TRBJ2-5
v_gene: TRBV15
CDR3nt: TGTGCCACCAGCAGAGATCCCCAGCAAGAGACCCAGTACTTC
CDR3aa: CATSRDPQQETQYF

abundance: NA
d_gene: TRBD2
j_gene: TRBJ2-1
v_gene: TRBV5-1
CDR3nt: TGCGCCAGCAAGTGGACTAGCGGGAGCATAGATGAGCAGTTCTTC
CDR3aa: CASKWTSGSIDEQFF

abundance: NA
d_gene: NA
j_gene: TRBJ2-7
v_gene: TRBV9
CDR3nt: TGTGCCAGCAGCGGAGAGACTGGGATAGGGGACGAGCAGTACTTC
CDR3aa: CASSGETGIGDEQYF

abundance: NA
d_gene: NA
j_gene: TRBJ1-3
v_gene: TRBV19
CDR3nt: TGTGCCAGCACTCAGGGCGGCTCTGGAAACACCATATATTTT
CDR3aa: CASTQGGSGNTIYF

abundance: NA
d_gene: NA
j_gene: TRBJ1-4
v_gene: TRBV11-2
CDR3nt: TGTGCCAGCAGCCCGGCGGCGGGTGCAACTAATGAAAAACTGTTTTTT
CDR3aa: CASSPAAGATNEKLFF

abundance: NA
d_gene: NA
j_gene: TRBJ1-5
v_gene: TRBV4-2
CDR3nt: TGTGCCAGCAGCCAAGATCGGGATCAGCCCCAGCATTTT
CDR3aa: CASSQDRDQPQHF

abundance: once
d_gene: TRBD2
j_gene: TRBJ2-5
v_gene: TRBV7-8
CDR3nt: TGTGCCAGCAGCTCGGGGACTAGCGGGCTCCGGCAAGAGACCCAGTACTTC
CDR3aa: CASSSGTSGLRQETQYF

abundance: NA
d_gene: TRBD1
j_gene: TRBJ2-2
v_gene: TRBV7-6
CDR3nt: TGTGCCAGCAGCCCTCAGGGGGCGAACACCGGGGAGCTGTTTTTT
CDR3aa: CASSPQGANTGELFF

abundance: once
d_gene: NA
j_gene: TRBJ2-7
v_gene: TRBV27
CDR3nt: TGTGCCAGCAGTTTGTATACTACAGGGAGCTCCTACGAGCAGTACTTC
CDR3aa: CASSLYTTGSSYEQYF

abundance: NA
d_gene: NA
j_gene: TRBJ2-1
v_gene: TRBV11-1
CDR3nt: TGTGCCAGCAGCTTAGCTCCTTGGAGCAATGAGCAGTTCTTC
CDR3aa: CASSLAPWSNEQFF

abundance: NA
d_gene: TRBD2
j_gene: TRBJ2-7
v_gene: TRBV5-8
CDR3nt: TGTGCCAGCAATCGACAGGGGTCTAGCGGGAGCTCCTACGAGCAGTACTTC
CDR3aa: CASNRQGSSGSSYEQYF

abundance: NA
d_gene: TRBD2
j_gene: TRBJ2-2
v_gene: TRBV7-9
CDR3nt: TGTGCCAGCAGCTCCCGGCGAAGCGGGAACAACACCGGGGAGCTGTTTTTT
CDR3aa: CASSSRRSGNNTGELFF

abundance: NA
d_gene: NA
j_gene: TRBJ2-1
v_gene: TRBV5-1
CDR3nt: TGCGCCAGCGGTTTAGAGGCTTACAATGAGCAGTTCTTC
CDR3aa: CASGLEAYNEQFF

abundance: NA
d_gene: TRBD2
j_gene: TRBJ2-5
v_gene: TRBV7-3
CDR3nt: TGTGCCAGCAGCCGGGGGGGAACTAAGGGGGAGACCCAGTACTTC
CDR3aa: CASSRGGTKGETQYF

abundance: NA
d_gene: NA
j_gene: TRBJ2-7
v_gene: TRBV28
CDR3nt: TGTGCCAGCAGTGTCAGACTAGGGGTCTACGAGCAGTACTTC
CDR3aa: CASSVRLGVYEQYF

abundance: few
d_gene: TRBD1
j_gene: TRBJ1-4
v_gene: TRBV2
CDR3nt: TGTGCCAGCAAGTCAGGGGGAGAAAAACTGTTTTTT
CDR3aa: CASKSGGEKLFF

abundance: few
d_gene: TRBD1
j_gene: TRBJ1-5
v_gene: TRBV19
CDR3nt: TGTGCCAGTGGACAGGGGGGGAGTCAGCCCCAGCATTTT
CDR3aa: CASGQGGSQPQHF

abundance: NA
d_gene: NA
j_gene: TRBJ2-1
v_gene: TRBV5-6
CDR3nt: TGTGCCAGCAGCTTGGGAGTAGCTTTCGGGTATGTTGAGCAGTTCTTC
CDR3aa: CASSLGVAFGYVEQFF

abundance: NA
d_gene: NA
j_gene: TRBJ2-3
v_gene: TRBV2
CDR3nt: TGTGCCAGCAACCAGATGCTCACAGATACGCAGTATTTT
CDR3aa: CASNQMLTDTQYF

abundance: NA
d_gene: NA
j_gene: TRBJ2-2
v_gene: TRBV27
CDR3nt: TGTGCCAGCAGCCCTCTCGGGGAAGGCGGGGAGCTGTTTTTT
CDR3aa: CASSPLGEGGELFF

abundance: NA
d_gene: NA
j_gene: TRBJ1-1
v_gene: TRBV19
CDR3nt: TGTGCCAGTAGTACTCGCTCGGAGGGGTGGGCTTTCTTT
CDR3aa: CASSTRSEGWAFF

abundance: NA
d_gene: NA
j_gene: TRBJ1-3
v_gene: TRBV7-8
CDR3nt: TGTGCCAGCAGCTTAGCGGGCCAGTTCTCTGGAAACACCATATATTTT
CDR3aa: CASSLAGQFSGNTIYF

abundance: NA
d_gene: TRBD2
j_gene: TRBJ2-3
v_gene: TRBV5-1
CDR3nt: TGCGCCAGCAGCTCGGGACTAGCGGGAATTGGAGATACGCAGTATTTT
CDR3aa: CASSSGLAGIGDTQYF

abundance: NA
d_gene: TRBD1
j_gene: TRBJ1-5
v_gene: TRBV2
CDR3nt: TGTGCCAGCAGTCTGACAGGGGGCGACAATCAGCCCCAGCATTTT
CDR3aa: CASSLTGGDNQPQHF

abundance: NA
d_gene: NA
j_gene: TRBJ1-2
v_gene: TRBV6-1
CDR3nt: TGTGCCAGCAGTGAAAAGAGCGACAGCCCAAATTATGGCTACACCTTC
CDR3aa: CASSEKSDSPNYGYTF

abundance: NA
d_gene: TRBD1
j_gene: TRBJ1-5
v_gene: TRBV5-8
CDR3nt: TGTGCCAGCAGCGGGGGGACAGGGCCCAATCAGCCCCAGCATTTT
CDR3aa: CASSGGTGPNQPQHF

abundance: NA
d_gene: NA
j_gene: TRBJ1-2
v_gene: TRBV10-2
CDR3nt: TGCGCCACCCGTGGGGCCCCGGCGGGCTACACCTTC
CDR3aa: CATRGAPAGYTF